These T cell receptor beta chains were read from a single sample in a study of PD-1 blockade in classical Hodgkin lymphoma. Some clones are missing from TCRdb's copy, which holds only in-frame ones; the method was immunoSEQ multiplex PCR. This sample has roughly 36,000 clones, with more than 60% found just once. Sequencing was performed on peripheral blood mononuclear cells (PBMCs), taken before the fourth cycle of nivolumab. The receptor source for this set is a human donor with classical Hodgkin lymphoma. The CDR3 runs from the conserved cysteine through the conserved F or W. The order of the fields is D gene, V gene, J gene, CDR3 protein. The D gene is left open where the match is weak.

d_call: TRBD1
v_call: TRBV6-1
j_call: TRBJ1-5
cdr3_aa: CAATGGWGQPQHF

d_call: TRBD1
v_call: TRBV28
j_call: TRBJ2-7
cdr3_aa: CASRLTGSYEQYF

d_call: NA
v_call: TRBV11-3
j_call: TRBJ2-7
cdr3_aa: CASSPDSNSYEQYF

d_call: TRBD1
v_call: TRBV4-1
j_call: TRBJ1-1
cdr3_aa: CASSLTGGTEAFF

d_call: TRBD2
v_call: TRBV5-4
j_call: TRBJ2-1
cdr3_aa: CASSSGLAGGRPHNEQFF

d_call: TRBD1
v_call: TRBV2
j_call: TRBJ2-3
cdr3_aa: CASSTGTESTDTQYF

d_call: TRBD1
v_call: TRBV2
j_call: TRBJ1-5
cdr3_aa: CASSVKGTGNQPQHF

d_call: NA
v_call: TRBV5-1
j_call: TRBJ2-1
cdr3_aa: CASSLAVSLNNEQFF

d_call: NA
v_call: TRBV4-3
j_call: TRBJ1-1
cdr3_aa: CASRQGNLDTEAFF

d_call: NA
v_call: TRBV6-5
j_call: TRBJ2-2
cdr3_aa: CASSYSRGRTGELFF

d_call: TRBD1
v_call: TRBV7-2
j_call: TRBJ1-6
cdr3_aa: CASSLDSGGIKALHF

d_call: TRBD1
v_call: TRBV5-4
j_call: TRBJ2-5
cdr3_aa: CASSVGTGGRRETQYF

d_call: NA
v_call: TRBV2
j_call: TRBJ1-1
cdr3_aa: CASIGGLTEAFF

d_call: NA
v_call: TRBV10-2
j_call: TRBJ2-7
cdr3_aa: CVSSVGYEQYF

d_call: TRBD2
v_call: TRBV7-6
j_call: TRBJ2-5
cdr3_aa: CASSLATSGGALETQYF

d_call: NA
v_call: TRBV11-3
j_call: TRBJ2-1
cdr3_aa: CASSLRQGNVGEQFF

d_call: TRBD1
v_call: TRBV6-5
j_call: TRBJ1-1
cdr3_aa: CASSSRDREVNTEAFF

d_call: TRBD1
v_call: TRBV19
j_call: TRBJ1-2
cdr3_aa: CASSIPRTGGYTF

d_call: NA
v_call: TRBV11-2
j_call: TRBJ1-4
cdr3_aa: CASTSAGTNEKLFF

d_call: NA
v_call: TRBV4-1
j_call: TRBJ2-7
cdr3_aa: CASSPKGTEGSYEQYF

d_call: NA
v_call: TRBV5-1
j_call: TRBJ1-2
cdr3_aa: CASSLQGNYGYTF

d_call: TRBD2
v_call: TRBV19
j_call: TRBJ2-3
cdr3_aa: CASRVAGVYTDTQYF

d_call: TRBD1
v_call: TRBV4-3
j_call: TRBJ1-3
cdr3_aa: CASSPDRGWDTIYF

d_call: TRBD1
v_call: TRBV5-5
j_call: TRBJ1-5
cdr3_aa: CASSSRGGGNQPQHF

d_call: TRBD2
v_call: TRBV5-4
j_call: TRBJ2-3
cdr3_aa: CASNILAAPDTQYF

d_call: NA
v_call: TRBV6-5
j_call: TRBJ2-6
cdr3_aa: CASSYSGGSGANVLTF

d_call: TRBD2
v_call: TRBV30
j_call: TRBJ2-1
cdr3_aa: CAWSLSGGSEQFF

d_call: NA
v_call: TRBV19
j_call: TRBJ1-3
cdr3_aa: CASSILRGTGNTIYF

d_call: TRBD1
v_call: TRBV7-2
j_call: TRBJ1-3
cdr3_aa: CASSLRQGARNTIYF

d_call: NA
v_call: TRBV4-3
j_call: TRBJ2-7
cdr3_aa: CASSQLDFRGWVNEQYF

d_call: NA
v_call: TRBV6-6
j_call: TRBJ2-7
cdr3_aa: CASSYPGAFSYEQYF

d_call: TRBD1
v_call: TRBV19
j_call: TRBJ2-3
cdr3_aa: CASSLRDRDTQYF

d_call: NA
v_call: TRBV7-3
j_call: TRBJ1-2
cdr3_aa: CASSLARGYGYTF

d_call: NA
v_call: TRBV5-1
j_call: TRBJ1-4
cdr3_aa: CASSNEQHSGKLFF

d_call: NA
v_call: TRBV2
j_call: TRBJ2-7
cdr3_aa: CASSTTRGGEQYF

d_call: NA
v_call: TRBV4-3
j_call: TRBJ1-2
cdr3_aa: CASSQGHTNNYGYTF

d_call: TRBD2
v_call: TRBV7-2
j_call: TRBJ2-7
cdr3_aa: CASSWLAGGVSEQYF

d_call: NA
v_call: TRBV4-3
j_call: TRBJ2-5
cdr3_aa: CASSPWVDSQETQYF

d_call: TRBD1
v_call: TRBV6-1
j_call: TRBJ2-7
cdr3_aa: CASSRQQGANWEQYF

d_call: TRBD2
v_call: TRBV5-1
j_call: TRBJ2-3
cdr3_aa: CASSLQAGSTDTQYF

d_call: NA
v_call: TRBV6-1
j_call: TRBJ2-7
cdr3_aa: CASTLGGVVTYEQYF

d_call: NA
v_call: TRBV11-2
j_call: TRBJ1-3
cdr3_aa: CASSLTRNTIYF

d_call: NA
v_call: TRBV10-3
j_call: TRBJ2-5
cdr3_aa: CAISESTGRLQTQYF

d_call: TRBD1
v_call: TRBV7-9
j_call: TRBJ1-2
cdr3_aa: CASSLEPGQYTF

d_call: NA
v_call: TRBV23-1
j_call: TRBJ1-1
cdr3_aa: CASSQLSRVNTEAFF

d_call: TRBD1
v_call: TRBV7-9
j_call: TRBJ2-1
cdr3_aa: CASSFRDRAYNEQFF

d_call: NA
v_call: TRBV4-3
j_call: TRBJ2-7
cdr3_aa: CASSQDQGGSYEQYF

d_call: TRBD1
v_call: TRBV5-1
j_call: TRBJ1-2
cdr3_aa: CASSLSQGDSGYTF

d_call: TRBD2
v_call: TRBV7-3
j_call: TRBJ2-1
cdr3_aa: CASSRFGTSGGSYNEQFF

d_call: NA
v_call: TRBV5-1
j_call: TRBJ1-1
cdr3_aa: CASSRGLNTEAFF

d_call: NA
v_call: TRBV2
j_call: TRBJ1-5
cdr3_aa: CASSSRTVPMGNQPQHF

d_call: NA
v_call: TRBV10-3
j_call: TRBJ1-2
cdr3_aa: CAISEGYDHNYGYTF